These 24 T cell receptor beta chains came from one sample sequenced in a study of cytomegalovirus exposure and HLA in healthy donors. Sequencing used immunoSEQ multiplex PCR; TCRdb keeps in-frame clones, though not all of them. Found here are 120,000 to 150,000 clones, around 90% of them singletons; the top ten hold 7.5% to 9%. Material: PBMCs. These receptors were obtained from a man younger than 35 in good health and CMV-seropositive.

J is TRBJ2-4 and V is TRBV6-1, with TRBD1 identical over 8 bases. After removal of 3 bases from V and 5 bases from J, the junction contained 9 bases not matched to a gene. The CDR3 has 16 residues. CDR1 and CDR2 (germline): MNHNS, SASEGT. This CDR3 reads CASSEADRVVENIQYF. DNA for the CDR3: TGTGCCAGCAGTGAGGCGGACAGGGTCGTCGAAAACATTCAGTACTTC.

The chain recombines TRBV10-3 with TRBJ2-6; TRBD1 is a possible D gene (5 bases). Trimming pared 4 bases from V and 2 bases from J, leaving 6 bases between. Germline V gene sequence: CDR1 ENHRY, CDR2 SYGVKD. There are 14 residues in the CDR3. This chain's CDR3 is CAISAGTGANVLTF. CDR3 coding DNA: TGTGCCATCAGTGCAGGGACTGGGGCCAACGTCCTGACTTTC.

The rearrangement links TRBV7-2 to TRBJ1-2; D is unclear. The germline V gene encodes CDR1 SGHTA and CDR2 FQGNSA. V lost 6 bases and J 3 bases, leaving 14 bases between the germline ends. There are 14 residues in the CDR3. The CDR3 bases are TGTGCCAGCAGAAACGTGGGAGTTGACTATGGCTACACCTTC. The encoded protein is CASRNVGVDYGYTF.

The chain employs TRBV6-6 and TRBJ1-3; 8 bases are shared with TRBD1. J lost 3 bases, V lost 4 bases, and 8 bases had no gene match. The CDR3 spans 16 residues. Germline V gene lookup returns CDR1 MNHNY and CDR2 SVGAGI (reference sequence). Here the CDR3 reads CASSLTGVGVGNTIYF. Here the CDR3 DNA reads TGTGCCAGCAGTTTGACAGGGGTCGGGGTTGGAAACACCATATATTTT.

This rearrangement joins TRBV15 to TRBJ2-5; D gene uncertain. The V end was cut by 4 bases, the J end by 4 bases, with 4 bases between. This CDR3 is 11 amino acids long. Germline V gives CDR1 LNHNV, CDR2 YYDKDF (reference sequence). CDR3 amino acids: CATSTVETQYF. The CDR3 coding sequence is TGTGCCACCAGCACGGTAGAGACCCAGTACTTC.

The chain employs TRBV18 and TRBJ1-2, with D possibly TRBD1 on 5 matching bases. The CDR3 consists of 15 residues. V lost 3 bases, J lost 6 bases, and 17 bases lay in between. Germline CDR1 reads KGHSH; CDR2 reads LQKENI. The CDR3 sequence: CASSPFKTEKHGYTF. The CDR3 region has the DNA TGTGCCAGCTCACCGTTTAAGACAGAAAAACATGGCTACACCTTC.

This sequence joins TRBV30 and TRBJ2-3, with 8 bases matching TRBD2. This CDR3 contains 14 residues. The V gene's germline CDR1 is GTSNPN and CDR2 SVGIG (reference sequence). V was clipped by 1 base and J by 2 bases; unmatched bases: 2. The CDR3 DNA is TGTGCCTGGAGTGCCGGGAGGGCCACAGATACGCAGTATTTT. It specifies CAWSAGRATDTQYF. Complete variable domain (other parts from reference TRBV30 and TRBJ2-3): SQTIHQWPATLVQPVGSPLSLECTVEGTSNPNLYWYRQAAGRGLQLLFYSVGIGQISSEVPQNLSASRPQDRQFILSSKKLLLSDSGFYLCAWSAGRATDTQYFGPGTRLTVL.

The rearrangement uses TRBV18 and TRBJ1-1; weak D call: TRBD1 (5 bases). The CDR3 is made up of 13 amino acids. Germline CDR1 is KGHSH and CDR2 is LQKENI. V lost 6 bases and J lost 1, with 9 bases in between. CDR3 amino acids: CASSSGANTEAFF. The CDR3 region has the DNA TGTGCCAGCTCGTCTGGGGCGAACACTGAAGCTTTCTTT.

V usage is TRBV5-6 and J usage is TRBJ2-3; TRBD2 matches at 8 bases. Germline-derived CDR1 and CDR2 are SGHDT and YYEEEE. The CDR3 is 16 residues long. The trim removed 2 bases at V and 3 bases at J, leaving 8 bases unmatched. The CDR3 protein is CASSLTGGLRTDTQYF. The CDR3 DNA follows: TGTGCCAGCAGCTTAACGGGAGGGCTAAGGACAGATACGCAGTATTTT.

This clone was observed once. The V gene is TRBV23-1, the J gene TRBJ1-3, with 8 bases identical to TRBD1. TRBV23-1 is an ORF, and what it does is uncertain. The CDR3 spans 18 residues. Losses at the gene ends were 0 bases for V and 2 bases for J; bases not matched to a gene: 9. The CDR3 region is CASSQSPPRTGTGNTIYF. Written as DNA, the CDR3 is TGCGCCAGCAGTCAATCACCCCCTAGGACAGGGACTGGAAACACCATATATTTT.

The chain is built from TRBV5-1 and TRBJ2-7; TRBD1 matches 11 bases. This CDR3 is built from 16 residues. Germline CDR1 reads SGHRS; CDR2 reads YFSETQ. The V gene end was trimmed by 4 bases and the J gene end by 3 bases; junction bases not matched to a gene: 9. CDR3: CASSVYGTGGFYEQYF. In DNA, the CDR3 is TGCGCCAGCAGCGTTTATGGGACAGGGGGATTCTACGAGCAGTACTTC. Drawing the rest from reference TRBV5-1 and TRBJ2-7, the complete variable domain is KAGVTQTPRYLIKTRGQQVTLSCSPISGHRSVSWYQQTPGQGLQFLFEYFSETQRNKGNFPGRFSGRQFSNSRSEMNVSTLELGDSALYLCASSVYGTGGFYEQYFGPGTRLTVT.

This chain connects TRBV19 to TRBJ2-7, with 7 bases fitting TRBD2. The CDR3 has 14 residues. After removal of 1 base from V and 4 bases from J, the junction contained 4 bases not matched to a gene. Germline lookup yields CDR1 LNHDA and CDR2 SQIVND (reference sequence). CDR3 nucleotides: TGTGCCAGTAGTATAGGGCAGGGAGGGTACGAGCAGTACTTC. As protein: CASSIGQGGYEQYF.

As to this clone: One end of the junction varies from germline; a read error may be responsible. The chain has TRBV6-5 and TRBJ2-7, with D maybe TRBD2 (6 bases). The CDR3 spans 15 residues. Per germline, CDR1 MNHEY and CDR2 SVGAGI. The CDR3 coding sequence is TGTGCCGGCAGTCGAAAGCCAGGAGGGACCTACGAGCAGTACTTC. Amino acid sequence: CAGSRKPGGTYEQYF.

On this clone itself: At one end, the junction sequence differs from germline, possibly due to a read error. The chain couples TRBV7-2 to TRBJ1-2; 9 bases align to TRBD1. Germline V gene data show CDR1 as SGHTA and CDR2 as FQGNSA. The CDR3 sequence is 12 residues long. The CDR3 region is CASSSDRGSLRF. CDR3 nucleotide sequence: TGTGCCAGCAGCTCGGACAGGGGTTCTCTTCGCTTC.

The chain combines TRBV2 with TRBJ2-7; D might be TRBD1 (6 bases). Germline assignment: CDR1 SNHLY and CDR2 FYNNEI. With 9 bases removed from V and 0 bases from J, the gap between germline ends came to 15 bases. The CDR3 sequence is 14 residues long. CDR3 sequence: CASIQGQLSYEQYF. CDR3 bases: TGTGCCAGTATACAGGGTCAGCTCTCCTACGAGCAGTACTTC.

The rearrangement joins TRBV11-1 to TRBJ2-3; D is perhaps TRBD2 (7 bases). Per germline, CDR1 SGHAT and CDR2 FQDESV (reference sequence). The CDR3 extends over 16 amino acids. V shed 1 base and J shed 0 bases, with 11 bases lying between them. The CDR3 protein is CASSLVGGVSTDTQYF. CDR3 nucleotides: TGTGCCAGCAGCTTAGTAGGGGGGGTCAGCACAGATACGCAGTATTTT.

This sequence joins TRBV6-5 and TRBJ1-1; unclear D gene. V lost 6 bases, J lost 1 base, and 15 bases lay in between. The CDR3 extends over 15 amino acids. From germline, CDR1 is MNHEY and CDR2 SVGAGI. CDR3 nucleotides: TGTGCCAGCAGCCGCTATCCTGGAGGGAACACTGAAGCTTTCTTT. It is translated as CASSRYPGGNTEAFF.

DNA for the CDR3: TGTGCCAGCAGCCAAGAACGGGCGGGGGGTGTTTACAATGAGCAGTTCTTC. This sequence encodes CASSQERAGGVYNEQFF. V is TRBV14 and J is TRBJ2-1; 8 nucleotides align to TRBD2. The J segment lost 4 bases and the V segment lost 0 bases, leaving 8 bases of the junction unmatched. Germline V CDR1 and CDR2: SGHDN, FVKESK. CDR3 length: 17 residues.

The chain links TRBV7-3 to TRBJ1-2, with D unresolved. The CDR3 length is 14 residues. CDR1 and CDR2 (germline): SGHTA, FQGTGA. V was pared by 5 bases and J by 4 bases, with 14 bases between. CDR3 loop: CASSETGMAYGYTF. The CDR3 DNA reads TGTGCCAGCAGCGAAACCGGGATGGCCTATGGCTACACCTTC.

This chain's CDR3 is CASSLIAGVSGANVLTF. For the CDR3, the DNA is TGTGCCAGCAGCTTAATAGCGGGAGTCTCTGGGGCCAACGTCCTGACTTTC. The chain joins TRBV7-9 to TRBJ2-6; TRBD2 matches 9 bases. After removal of 2 bases from V and 0 bases from J, the junction contained 2 bases not matched to a gene. Germline V gene data show CDR1 as SEHNR and CDR2 as FQNEAQ (reference sequence). The CDR3 is 17 residues long.

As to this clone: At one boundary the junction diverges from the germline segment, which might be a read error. The CDR3 sequence is CASSPTQGTGELFF. The CDR3 DNA reads as TGTGCTAGCAGCCCAACTCAGGGCACCGGGGAGCTGTTTTTT. The J gene is TRBJ2-2, the V gene TRBV7-7, with D possibly TRBD1 on 5 matching bases. The CDR3 has 14 residues. Per germline, CDR1 SSHAT and CDR2 FNYEAQ (reference sequence).

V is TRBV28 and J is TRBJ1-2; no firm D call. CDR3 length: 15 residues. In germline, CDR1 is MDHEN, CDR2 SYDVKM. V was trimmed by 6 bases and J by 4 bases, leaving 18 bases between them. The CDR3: CASSLARRLAYGYTF. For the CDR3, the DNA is TGTGCCAGCAGCCTAGCCAGAAGACTCGCCTATGGCTACACCTTC.

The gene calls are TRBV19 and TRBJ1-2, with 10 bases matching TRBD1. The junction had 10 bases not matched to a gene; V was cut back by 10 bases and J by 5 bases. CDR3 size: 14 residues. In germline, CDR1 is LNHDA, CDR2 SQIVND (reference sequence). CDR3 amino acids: CATKDRGRSYGYTF. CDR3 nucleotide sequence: TGTGCCACTAAAGACAGGGGGCGATCTTATGGCTACACCTTC.

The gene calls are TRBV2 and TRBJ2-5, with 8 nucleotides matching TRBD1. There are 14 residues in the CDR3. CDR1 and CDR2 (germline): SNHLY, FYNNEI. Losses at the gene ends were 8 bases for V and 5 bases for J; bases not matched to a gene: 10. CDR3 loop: CASSRTGWRETQYF. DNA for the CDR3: TGTGCCAGCTCCCGGACAGGGTGGAGGGAGACCCAGTACTTC.